This TCR beta chain emerged from a study of shared clonotypes between healthy human individuals. Naive CD8 cells comprised CD45RO-negative, CCR7-positively selected cells, excluding terminally differentiated effector memory CD45RA+ cells. There are 15 residues in the CDR3. V lost 1 base and J lost 8, with 14 bases in between. Germline CDR1 and CDR2: MDHEN and SYDVKM. For each subset, genomic DNA was distributed in equal portions over several immunoSEQ plates. The input for sorted-subset replicate PCRs was around 200 ng DNA, tens of thousands of T cell genomes. The protocol was immunoSEQ multiplex PCR, while the TCRdb copy is restricted to in-frame clones and leaves out a portion. This table holds approximately 2,200,000 clones, under 95% found once.

The gene calls are TRBV28 and TRBJ1-4; D possibly corresponds to TRBD1 (6 bases). The origin of this receptor is a man younger than 35 in good health. Some clones in this sample may be carry-over from other donors' samples. Sequenced material: naive CD8+ T cells from PBMCs. CDR3 sequence (DNA): TGTGCCAGCAGTTTATTTGCACAGGGAAAGGAAAAACTGTTTTTT. It is translated as CASSLFAQGKEKLFF.